This TCR beta chain was observed in a study of early T cells in non-severe SARS-CoV-2 infection. Whole-study context: It was bulk RNA from unsorted whole blood that was sequenced, and the chains were unpaired.

Unique molecular identifiers tagged individual cDNA molecules. Each CDR3 protein gets one entry after TCRdb re-called the 5' RACE reads with MiXCR. The sample lists some 67,000 distinct CDR3 sequences, roughly 15% occurring once. J lost 5 bases, V lost 4 bases, and 7 bases had no gene match. Germline CDR1 and CDR2: LNHDA and SQIVND (reference sequence). The CDR3 is 14 amino acids. Whole-study results and caveats: Clonotype matching in VDJdb favored anti-spike CD8 responses and did not capture private and CD4 specificities.

In this sample, this clonotype turned up a few times. Its antigen remains unknown. The sequenced sample consisted of whole blood. The chain joins TRBV19 to TRBJ2-5, with TRBD1 matching over 7 bases. This sequence originates from an adult who was a healthcare worker with PCR-confirmed SARS-CoV-2 infection or an uninfected control (not recorded which). CDR3 bases: TGTGCCAGTAGTAGGACAGGCCGAGGTGAGACCCAGTACTTC. It is translated as CASSRTGRGETQYF. The variable domain in full, completed from reference TRBV19 and TRBJ2-5, reads DGGITQSPKYLFRKEGQNVTLSCEQNLNHDAMYWYRQDPGQGLRLIYYSQIVNDFQKGDIAEGYSVSREKKESFPLTVTSAQKNPTAFYLCASSRTGRGETQYFGPGTRLLVL.